This TCR beta chain was sequenced in a study of shared clonotypes between healthy human individuals. V shed 2 bases, J shed 3 bases, and the junction held 3 bases outside the gene matches. The germline V gene encodes CDR1 MNHEY and CDR2 SMNVEV (reference sequence). The CDR3 contains 14 residues. Study findings and constraints: Naive subsets generally had larger estimated richness than memory subsets. Shared clonotypes: approximately 4.5% naive CD4, around 3.4% naive CD8, about 2.4% memory CD4, 0.4% memory CD8.

Several immunoSEQ plates received, in even portions, the genomic DNA of each subset. Profiled with immunoSEQ multiplex PCR; TCRdb holds only in-frame clones, not every one. The sample comprises under 1 million clones, almost 95% of which are singletons, and under 30% rests with the top ten. Naive CD8 populations comprised CD45RO-negative cells positively selected for CCR7, excluding terminally differentiated effector memory CD45RA+ cells. Among the donors, all were Caucasian adults who lived in Nashville, Tennessee. This clone is a singleton in its sample. Its antigen is not known. At the DNA level, this CDR3 is encoded by other sequences in the same sample as well.

Source material: naive CD8+ T cells sorted from blood. The chain is built from TRBV27 and TRBJ2-7, with 8 bases matching TRBD2. The sequence was collected from a man in his thirties or forties in good health. The CDR3 coding sequence is TGTGCCAGCAGTTTAGCGGGAGGTCTCTACGAGCAGTACTTC. Its translation is CASSLAGGLYEQYF.